These 24 T cell receptor beta chains originate from one sample sequenced in a study of CD8 T cells in Susac syndrome. Reverse transcription of about 0.45 to 1 ug RNA was carried out with random hexamers. TCRdb processed the immunoSEQ multiplex PCR reads anew with MiXCR; each CDR3 protein has one entry. In the table there are some 130,000 distinct CDR3 sequences, 95% of which are singletons. The sample consisted of CD8+ T cells from PBMCs. The receptors were gathered from a human donor with Susac syndrome.

The chain couples TRBV30 to TRBJ2-1; D gene unclear. The CDR3 is 10 residues long. Looked up from germline, CDR1 is GTSNPN and CDR2 is SVGIG (reference sequence). Trimming took 1 base from V and 6 from J, leaving 1 base between them. CDR3 loop: CAWSANEQFF. The CDR3, as DNA: TGTGCCTGGAGTGCCAATGAGCAGTTCTTC.

This chain joins TRBV7-6 and TRBJ2-2; TRBD1 or TRBD2 may be the D gene (5 bases each). V dropped 3 bases and J dropped 10 bases, with 15 bases sitting between them. This CDR3 is 14 amino acids long. Per the germline V gene, CDR1 is SGHVS and CDR2 is FNYEAQ. CDR3 DNA: TGTGCCAGCAGCTTTTTCGCGACGGGGCTGGAGCTGTTTTTT. Encoded protein: CASSFFATGLELFF.

V usage is TRBV7-6 and J usage is TRBJ2-7; 10 nucleotides line up with TRBD1. V shed 4 bases, J shed 4 bases, and the junction held 7 bases outside the gene matches. The CDR3 spans 15 residues. Germline-derived CDR1 and CDR2 are SGHVS and FNYEAQ. CDR3 loop: CASSSSGTGEYEQYF. The CDR3 DNA sequence: TGTGCCAGCAGCTCTTCCGGGACAGGGGAGTACGAGCAGTACTTC.

The chain recombines TRBV28 with TRBJ1-4, with D perhaps matching TRBD1 (5 bases). The CDR3 runs 15 residues. The V end lost 3 bases, the J end lost 4 bases, and 12 bases lay between the germline ends. Germline loops: CDR1 MDHEN, CDR2 SYDVKM. As DNA, the CDR3 is TGTGCCAGCAGTTTCGGTCAGGGCATTAATGAAAAACTGTTTTTT. Amino acid sequence: CASSFGQGINEKLFF.

The V gene is TRBV5-6, the J gene TRBJ1-4; D is perhaps TRBD1 (5 bases). V was clipped by 3 bases and J by 0 bases, with 15 bases between them. Germline CDR1 is SGHDT and CDR2 is YYEEEE. This CDR3 spans 17 amino acids. The CDR3 sequence: CASSSRGRPATNEKLFF. The CDR3 nucleotides are TGTGCCAGCAGCTCACGGGGACGGCCCGCAACTAATGAAAAACTGTTTTTT.

The rearrangement joins TRBV5-1 to TRBJ1-1, with D perhaps TRBD1 (6 bases). Germline V gives CDR1 SGHRS, CDR2 YFSETQ. Trimming shortened V by 0 bases and J by 8 bases, and 17 bases separated the two germline ends. CDR3 length: 15 amino acids. CDR3 region: CASSLDGGRGHEAFF. The CDR3 region has the DNA TGCGCCAGCAGCTTGGATGGGGGCCGTGGGCACGAAGCTTTCTTT.

The rearrangement joins TRBV6-1 to TRBJ1-2; 12 positions agree with TRBD1. This CDR3 comprises 20 residues. From germline, CDR1 is MNHNS and CDR2 SASEGT. The ends lost 4 bases at V and 8 bases at J; junction bases unmatched: 23. Written as DNA, the CDR3 is TGTGCCAGCAGTGGCCTTTTCCCCACACCGGGACAGGGGGCGTTATACGGCTACACCTTC. This encodes CASSGLFPTPGQGALYGYTF.

V usage is TRBV27 and J usage is TRBJ2-5; 9 bases fit TRBD2. This CDR3 region has 16 residues. Trimming at V came to 7 bases and at J to 0 bases, leaving 9 bases not matched to a gene. CDR1 and CDR2 (germline): MNHEY, SMNVEV (reference sequence). CDR3 amino acids: CASTSGREGYQETQYF. CDR3 DNA: TGTGCCAGCACCTCCGGGCGGGAGGGTTACCAAGAGACCCAGTACTTC.

The chain couples TRBV10-3 to TRBJ1-4; D is uncertain. Per germline, CDR1 ENHRY and CDR2 SYGVKD. V lost 0 bases, J lost 5 bases, and 16 bases lay in between. This CDR3 has 17 amino acids. The CDR3 here is CAISESIWRIKNEKLFF. The CDR3 DNA is TGTGCCATCAGTGAGTCGATCTGGAGGATAAAGAATGAAAAACTGTTTTTT.

This clonotype occurred once. The chain recombines TRBV2 with TRBJ2-5, with D possibly TRBD2 on 5 matching bases. Deletions cut 8 bases from V and 5 bases from J, with 18 bases between. There are 14 residues in the CDR3. From germline, CDR1 is SNHLY and CDR2 FYNNEI. Written as DNA, the CDR3 is TGTGCCAGCCGGGCGGGTAGCCCCCGGGAGACCCAGTACTTC. Amino acid sequence: CASRAGSPRETQYF.

The gene calls are TRBV12-3 or TRBV12-4 and TRBJ2-2; D remains unclear. The V end lost 6 bases, the J end lost 6 bases, and 17 bases lay between the germline ends. The CDR3 is 15 residues long. CDR3 DNA: TGTGCCAGCAGCGCACCCGGGCAGACGGCCGGGGAGCTGTTTTTT. This translates into CASSAPGQTAGELFF.

Here the CDR3 DNA reads TGTGCCAGCAGTTTGTCTCGGTGGAACATTCAGTACTTC. This sequence encodes CASSLSRWNIQYF. The chain couples TRBV27 to TRBJ2-4; no firm D call. There are 13 residues in the CDR3. With 3 bases removed from V and 7 bases from J, the gap between germline ends came to 10 bases. The germline V gene has CDR1 MNHEY and CDR2 SMNVEV (reference sequence).

This rearrangement joins TRBV11-2 to TRBJ2-3; D is ambiguous. This CDR3 is built from 14 residues. The V gene's germline CDR1 is SGHAT and CDR2 FQNNGV. The V end was cut by 6 bases, the J end by 2 bases, with 12 bases between. Written as DNA, the CDR3 is TGTGCCAGCAGTAAATTGGTACTCACAGATACGCAGTATTTT. Translation gives CASSKLVLTDTQYF.

The chain has TRBV20-1 and TRBJ2-1; perhaps D is TRBD1 or TRBD2 (6 bases each). CDR3 length equals 16 residues. Germline V gene lookup returns CDR1 DFQATT and CDR2 SNEGSKA (reference sequence). With 2 bases removed from V and 2 bases from J, the gap between germline ends came to 16 bases. The CDR3 spells CSARLGGGRPYNEQFF. In DNA, the CDR3 is TGCAGTGCTAGACTTGGTGGGGGGCGGCCCTACAATGAGCAGTTCTTC.

The gene calls are TRBV9 and TRBJ1-1; D is undetermined. This CDR3 contains 14 residues. Germline values: CDR1 SGDLS, CDR2 YYNGEE. Trimming left V 4 bases short and J 1 base short, with 11 bases between. CDR3 sequence: CASSSATENTEAFF. CDR3 bases: TGTGCCAGCAGCTCAGCGACGGAGAACACTGAAGCTTTCTTT.

CDR3 loop: CASSQEWTGLREQYF. DNA for the CDR3: TGCGCCAGCAGCCAGGAATGGACAGGTCTTAGAGAGCAGTACTTC. The chain uses TRBV4-1 and TRBJ2-7; 7 bases are a match to TRBD1. The CDR3 extends over 15 amino acids. Per germline, CDR1 MGHRA and CDR2 YSYEKL. V shed 3 bases and J 7 bases; nucleotides not matched to a gene: 12.

This clonotype was found a few times. The genes are TRBV13 and TRBJ2-5, with D unclear. CDR3 length equals 11 residues. Germline loops: CDR1 PRHDT, CDR2 FYEKMQ (reference sequence). Trimming removed 5 bases at V and 4 bases at J, with 5 bases between. CDR3: CASSGRETQYF. CDR3 coding DNA: TGTGCCAGCAGCGGACGAGAGACCCAGTACTTC.

CDR3 bases: TGTGCCAGCAGTTACTCGTTGCGGGAGGGCCTCCAAGAGACCCAGTACTTC. Encoded protein: CASSYSLREGLQETQYF. V is TRBV6-5 and J is TRBJ2-5; 9 bases map to TRBD2. Trimming removed 0 bases from V and 1 base from J; junction bases left unmatched: 6. The length of the CDR3 is 17 residues. In germline, CDR1 is MNHEY, CDR2 SVGAGI.

The CDR3 sequence: CASRWDRDMNTEAFF. CDR3 nucleotide sequence: TGTGCCAGCCGGTGGGACAGGGACATGAACACTGAAGCTTTCTTT. J is TRBJ1-1 and V is TRBV6-6; 9 bases are shared with TRBD1. Germline loops: CDR1 MNHNY, CDR2 SVGAGI (reference sequence). The J segment lost 0 bases and the V segment lost 8 bases, leaving 7 bases of the junction unmatched. This CDR3 has 15 amino acids.

This rearrangement joins TRBV19 to TRBJ2-1, with a possible D match to TRBD2 (6 bases). Germline-derived CDR1 and CDR2 are LNHDA and SQIVND (reference sequence). V gave up 1 base and J gave up 9 bases, with 16 bases separating them. The CDR3 runs to 15 residues. CDR3 DNA sequence: TGTGCCAGTAGTATAGTGGGGGGAGAGACGGGTGAGCAGTTCTTC. This translates into CASSIVGGETGEQFF.

The CDR3 spells CSVDGTDYEQYF. CDR3 bases: TGCAGCGTAGATGGGACAGACTACGAGCAGTACTTC. The V and J genes are TRBV29-1 and TRBJ2-7; 7 bases match TRBD1. This CDR3 has 12 amino acids. Losses at the gene ends were 6 bases for V and 3 bases for J; bases not matched to a gene: 5. Germline V CDR1 and CDR2: SQVTM, ANQGSEA.

This rearrangement joins TRBV3-1 to TRBJ2-4; 10 bases are a match to TRBD2. J lost 2 bases, V lost 5 bases, and 6 bases had no gene match. The CDR3 is made up of 16 amino acids. Germline V CDR1 and CDR2: LGHDT, YNNKEL (reference sequence). CDR3 bases: TGTGCCAGCAGCAACCTAGCGGGAGTATCCAAAAACATTCAGTACTTC. Its translation: CASSNLAGVSKNIQYF.

This chain's CDR3 is CATSLREGNQPQHF. The CDR3, as DNA: TGTGCCACCAGCCTAAGGGAGGGGAATCAGCCCCAGCATTTT. The V and J genes are TRBV24-1 and TRBJ1-5; possibly TRBD1 for D (5 bases). Germline CDR1 KGHDR, CDR2 SFDVKD. This CDR3 spans 14 amino acids. Trimming removed 7 bases at V and 4 bases at J, with 13 bases between.

This clonotype was seen just once. V gene TRBV9 combines with J gene TRBJ1-3; D possibly corresponds to TRBD1 (5 bases). Germline CDR1 reads SGDLS; CDR2 reads YYNGEE. CDR3 length equals 15 residues. V lost 0 bases and J 7 bases, leaving 14 bases between the germline ends. CDR3 sequence: CASSVARDGRNTIYF. The CDR3 nucleotides are TGTGCCAGCAGCGTAGCCCGGGACGGTCGTAACACCATATATTTT.